This T cell receptor (beta chain) was captured in a study of blood T cell repertoires in COVID-19 (dated by TCRdb to 2018 to 2020). Notes on the research overall: Samples from collaborators originated in the United States, Italy and Spain and spanned both the acute and convalescent phases of COVID-19. The prospective study material was composed of cDNA or gDNA derived from T cells, B-cell-depleted T cells, or PBMCs. Deeply sampled blood TCRbeta repertoires from subjects exposed to, actively infected with, or recovered from COVID-19 were included in the dataset. The repertoires were made available in a free public database intended to serve as a resource for research on the immune response to SARS-CoV-2. Samples were obtained from the ongoing ImmuneRACE study (first 160 participants) and from about 1,300 subjects provided by 6 global collaborators. Sample metadata almost always included a de-identified subject ID, COVID-19 status, age in years and sex. Where HLA class I and class II types were available, the types were taken from metadata supplied by the sample provider, not from assay-based typing. Study-wide findings and limitations: How much clinical and demographic metadata was included differed by source and by participant, and the metadata was provided uncurated.

This clone was counted a single time. Its antigen specificity is not known. Base-call qualities are not available, and no considerably larger clone is one nucleotide away. TCRbeta CDR3 regions were amplified from genomic DNA by means of the immunoSEQ Assay, a bias-controlled multiplex PCR. The authors' pipeline ran thus. Within the assay, amplification of reference gene primers was used to estimate how many nucleated cells each sample contained. Sequence reads were collapsed and filtered to measure the absolute abundance of every unique TCRbeta CDR3 rearrangement. For each sample, productive Simpson clonality was calculated as the square root of Simpson's diversity index over productive rearrangements. The clones in this table, taken by TCRdb from immuneACCESS, are in-frame only. Not every clone is retained; where verified, under half of the shortfall comes from an unresolved V gene, and the cause of the rest is unknown. V and J calls and clone size follow that table, whereas D and trimming were derived from the DNA. The sample has 270,000 or so clones on record, 70% to 90% of them singletons. The top ten constitute around 6.3% of the sample.

In the prospective study, participants were roughly 18 to 100 years old, resided in about two dozen geographic areas of the United States, and were enrolled through a virtual design. In the prospective study, participants were assigned to cohorts based on the clinical history participants reported in a screening survey and a study questionnaire. A participant counted as exposed if, within 2 weeks of entering the study, that participant had been in contact with someone who had a PCR-confirmed or clinician-diagnosed COVID-19 case. Mobile phlebotomists in the prospective study collected whole blood, serum and a nasopharyngeal or oropharyngeal swab from every participant. Over an approximately 2-month period, participants in the prospective study had the option of providing additional blood draws and questionnaires. Before DNA extraction, prospective study blood samples were shipped either frozen or at room temperature.

The junction shows trimming of 6 bases on V and 1 base on J, and the gene matches do not reach 2 bases of it. The CDR3 measures 13 amino acids from cysteine to phenylalanine. The retained sequence is limited to the CDR3, 39 bases, with the frame set at the first base. CDR1 SGHRS and CDR2 YFSETQ are derived from the germline V gene. This TCR was recovered from a woman in her forties or fifties who had been exposed to COVID-19. The sequenced material came from PBMCs or T cells enriched from blood (not recorded which). The chain joins TRBV5-1 to TRBJ2-5, with 8 bases matching TRBD2. The DNA reads as follows: TGCGCCAGCACGCGGGGGGTCCAAGAGACCCAGTACTTC. It translates as CASTRGVQETQYF.